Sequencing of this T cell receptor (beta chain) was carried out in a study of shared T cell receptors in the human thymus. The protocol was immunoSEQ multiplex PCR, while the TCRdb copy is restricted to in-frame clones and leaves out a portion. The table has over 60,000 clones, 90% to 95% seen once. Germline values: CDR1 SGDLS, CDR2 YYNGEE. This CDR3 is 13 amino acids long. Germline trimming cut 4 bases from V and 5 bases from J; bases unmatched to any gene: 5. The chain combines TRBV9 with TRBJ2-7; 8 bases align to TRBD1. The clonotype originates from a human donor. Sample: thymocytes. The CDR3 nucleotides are TGTGCCAGCAGCAGCAGGGGGCGCGACGAGCAGTACTTC. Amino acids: CASSSRGRDEQYF.